Listed below are T cell receptor beta chains from one sample, sequenced in a study of control samples from healthy donors and cancer patients. Profiling relied on immunoSEQ multiplex PCR, and the TCRdb table lists in-frame clones only, not all of them. Among approximately 46,000 clones listed, around 87% were seen once. Specimen: PBMCs. Receptor source: an older woman with lung cancer. Each CDR3 is given with its conserved first and last residue. D genes are given only for firm matches. The size field is filled for only some rows; it gives once, few, many or a size class.

D	V	J	size	DNA	CDR3
-	TRBV29-1	TRBJ1-5	-	TGCAGCGTTTCACAGGGATCGGATCAGCCCCAGCATTTT	CSVSQGSDQPQHF
-	TRBV5-4	TRBJ2-7	-	TGTGCCAGCAGCTCCGGGACCGCCAGCTGGAACGAGCAGTACTTC	CASSSGTASWNEQYF
-	TRBV7-3	TRBJ2-7	-	TGTGCCAGCAGCTTGGCGGCGGTCCACGAGCAGTACTTC	CASSLAAVHEQYF
-	TRBV4-3	TRBJ1-5	-	TGCGCCAGCAGCCAAACACAGGGAGGGAATCAGCCCCAGCATTTT	CASSQTQGGNQPQHF
-	TRBV9	TRBJ1-5	-	TGTGCCAGCAGCGCTGGGGAACACAGCAATCAGCCCCAGCATTTT	CASSAGEHSNQPQHF
TRBD1	TRBV10-3	TRBJ2-5	-	TGTGCCATCAGTGAGTCCCGGACAGGGGCGAAAGAGACCCAGTACTTC	CAISESRTGAKETQYF
TRBD2	TRBV4-1	TRBJ2-1	-	TGCGCCAGCAGCCTACCATTTAGCGGGAGGCGGAATGAGCAGTTCTTC	CASSLPFSGRRNEQFF
-	TRBV5-5	TRBJ1-2	-	TGTGCCAGCAGCTTGGTGGGCAGGACGTCCTATGGCTACACCTTC	CASSLVGRTSYGYTF
TRBD1	TRBV3-1/TRBV3-2	TRBJ1-2	-	TGTGCCAGCAGCCAAGAATGGCAGGGGGCTATTAACCCGTATGGCTACACCTTC	CASSQEWQGAINPYGYTF
-	TRBV18	TRBJ1-3	-	TGTGCCAGCTCACCCGAGTCTGGTGGAAACACCATATATTTT	CASSPESGGNTIYF
TRBD1	TRBV28	TRBJ1-2	-	TGTGCCAGCAGTTTAAAGGGGGCCCCGGGGGGCTACACCTTC	CASSLKGAPGGYTF
TRBD1	TRBV5-6	TRBJ2-7	-	TGTGCCAGCAGTTCCGGGACAGGGTACGAGCAGTACTTC	CASSSGTGYEQYF
-	TRBV27	TRBJ2-3	-	TGTGCCAGCCTGGGGGTCCTCACAGATACGCAGTATTTT	CASLGVLTDTQYF
-	TRBV12-5	TRBJ1-2	-	TGTGCTAGTGTCAGGGGAGTCGGCTATGGCTACACCTTC	CASVRGVGYGYTF
-	TRBV3-1/TRBV3-2	TRBJ2-7	-	TGTGCCAGCAGCCAAGATTGGGGGGGCGGGGAGCAGTACTTC	CASSQDWGGGEQYF
-	TRBV19	TRBJ2-1	-	TGTGCCAGTAGTTCCGGAGGGAATGAGCAGTTCTTC	CASSSGGNEQFF
-	TRBV11-3	TRBJ2-3	-	TGTGCCAGCAGCCAGATAGGGGGGGCGGATACGCAGTATTTT	CASSQIGGADTQYF
-	TRBV24-1	TRBJ1-2	-	TGTGCCACCAGTGACCGGACGGAGGCAGATGGCTACACCTTC	CATSDRTEADGYTF
TRBD2	TRBV6-1	TRBJ2-3	once	TGTGCCAGCAGTGAATTGACTAGCGGACTCACAGATACGCAGTATTTT	CASSELTSGLTDTQYF
-	TRBV2	TRBJ1-2	-	TGTGCCATCACCACAGGGACTCGGGGCTACACCTTC	CAITTGTRGYTF
TRBD2	TRBV9	TRBJ2-1	once	TGTGCCAGCAGCTCTAGCGGGACCAGATTAAATGAGCAGTTCTTC	CASSSSGTRLNEQFF
TRBD2	TRBV24-1	TRBJ2-3	-	TGTGCCACCAGTGACCCCCTAGCGGAACTTAGCACAGATACGCAGTATTTT	CATSDPLAELSTDTQYF
TRBD2	TRBV5-1	TRBJ2-1	-	TGCGCCAGCAGCTTGCGGGGGAGCGGGGGCCACAATGAGCAGTTCTTC	CASSLRGSGGHNEQFF
-	TRBV7-2	TRBJ2-7	-	TGTGCCAGCAGCTTAGTCCATAACAGGGACGAGCAGTACTTC	CASSLVHNRDEQYF
TRBD2	TRBV7-2	TRBJ2-3	-	TGTGCCAGCAGCAGCTCACTAGCGGGAGGTTTGGATACGCAGTATTTT	CASSSSLAGGLDTQYF
TRBD1	TRBV18	TRBJ1-2	once	TGTGCCAGCTCACCACAGGGACAGATGAACTATGGCTACACCTTC	CASSPQGQMNYGYTF
TRBD1	TRBV4-2	TRBJ2-7	-	TGTGCCAGCAGCCAGGGACAGGTCGACTACGAGCAGTACTTC	CASSQGQVDYEQYF
TRBD1	TRBV19	TRBJ1-6	-	TGTGCCAGTAGTATCCAAGGACAGGGGGCGCGGGCTTCACCCCTCCACTTT	CASSIQGQGARASPLHF
TRBD2	TRBV3-1/TRBV3-2	TRBJ2-7	-	TGTGCCAGCAGCCAAGGGGCTAGCGGGAGGATCCCCTACGAGCAGTACTTC	CASSQGASGRIPYEQYF
TRBD1	TRBV19	TRBJ2-3	-	TGTGCCAGTAGTATTATGGGACAGGGGGCTCCAGATACGCAGTATTTT	CASSIMGQGAPDTQYF
TRBD2	TRBV3-1/TRBV3-2	TRBJ2-5	-	TGTGCCAGCAGCCAAGGACTAGCGGGAGGCCAAGAGACCCAGTACTTC	CASSQGLAGGQETQYF
-	TRBV27	TRBJ1-2	-	TGTGCCAGCAGTTTATCCAGGGCAAATGGCTACACCTTC	CASSLSRANGYTF
TRBD2	TRBV7-9	TRBJ2-2	-	TGTGCCAGCAGAAAGGGACTAGCGGGACACACCGGGGAGCTGTTTTTT	CASRKGLAGHTGELFF
-	TRBV19	TRBJ1-5	-	TGTGCCAGTAGAGCCTCGGACGGCCTTAGGCAGCCCCAGCATTTT	CASRASDGLRQPQHF
TRBD1	TRBV5-4	TRBJ1-2	-	TGTGCCAGCAGCCTGGACAGGGCCTTGGGCTACACCTTC	CASSLDRALGYTF
-	TRBV6-2/TRBV6-3	TRBJ2-7	-	TGTGCCAGCAGTTACGTTTCAGGGGACTACGAGCAGTACTTC	CASSYVSGDYEQYF
TRBD1	TRBV4-1	TRBJ1-1	few	TGCGCCAGCGTCGACAGGGGAAGTAGTAACACTGAAGCTTTCTTT	CASVDRGSSNTEAFF
-	TRBV30	TRBJ2-7	-	TGTGCCTGGAGCGGCGACGGCTACGAGCAGTACTTC	CAWSGDGYEQYF
TRBD1	TRBV7-6	TRBJ1-2	-	TGTGCCAGCAGCTCTTCCCTTGCAAACAGGGGGCCTGGTGGCTACACCTTC	CASSSSLANRGPGGYTF
TRBD1	TRBV12-3/TRBV12-4	TRBJ1-1	-	TGTGCCAGCAGCTTGGACAGGGGTGAAGCTTTCTTT	CASSLDRGEAFF
-	TRBV18	TRBJ1-2	-	TGTGCCAGCTCACCACCCGAGGTGCAGGGCTATGGCTACACCTTC	CASSPPEVQGYGYTF
-	TRBV4-1	TRBJ2-7	-	TGCGCCAGCAGCCAAGTCAGGGAGATGTACGAGCAGTACTTC	CASSQVREMYEQYF
-	TRBV6-5	TRBJ2-2	few	TGTGCCAGCAGGCGGGGTATAGTGGACACCGGGGAGCTGTTTTTT	CASRRGIVDTGELFF
TRBD1	TRBV5-1	TRBJ2-1	-	TGCGCCAGCAGTTTGCAGTCGACAGGGGAAAATGAGCAGTTCTTC	CASSLQSTGENEQFF
-	TRBV14	TRBJ2-1	-	TGTGCCAGCAGCCAAGATACCCAGCGGGTTTACAATGAGCAGTTCTTC	CASSQDTQRVYNEQFF
-	TRBV11-3	TRBJ2-7	-	TGTGCCAGCAGCCAAAATACAGGGGGGGCCTACGAGCAGTACTTC	CASSQNTGGAYEQYF
TRBD1	TRBV28	TRBJ1-1	-	TGTGCCAGCAGTCTCGGACAGGGGGGAGGTGAAGCTTTCTTT	CASSLGQGGGEAFF
-	TRBV5-4	TRBJ1-1	-	TGTGCCAGCAGCTTGGGAAACGACGGGGACACTGAAGCTTTCTTT	CASSLGNDGDTEAFF
TRBD2	TRBV18	TRBJ2-5	once	TGTGCCAGCTCGACGAGCGGGATCGATGAGACCCAGTACTTC	CASSTSGIDETQYF
-	TRBV19	TRBJ2-7	once	TGTGCCAGTATGAAGTCGACGGAGGAAGCGTACGAGCAGTACTTC	CASMKSTEEAYEQYF
TRBD1	TRBV2	TRBJ1-1	-	TGTGCCAGCAGGGATGACAGGGCTGAAGCTTTCTTT	CASRDDRAEAFF
-	TRBV27	TRBJ2-3	once	TGTGCCAGCAGTTCACCGGGCCCCCAAAGTACGCAGTATTTT	CASSSPGPQSTQYF
TRBD1	TRBV6-2/TRBV6-3	TRBJ2-6	-	TGTGCCAGCAGTGCCGACAGGGGAAGCTCTGGGGCCAACGTCCTGACTTTC	CASSADRGSSGANVLTF
TRBD1	TRBV11-3	TRBJ1-6	-	TGTGCCAGCAGCCCCGGGACAGGGGGCAACCCACCCCTCCACTTT	CASSPGTGGNPPLHF
-	TRBV6-6	TRBJ1-1	-	TGTGCCAGCAGTCCGGGACGGCGGGATACTGAAGCTTTCTTT	CASSPGRRDTEAFF